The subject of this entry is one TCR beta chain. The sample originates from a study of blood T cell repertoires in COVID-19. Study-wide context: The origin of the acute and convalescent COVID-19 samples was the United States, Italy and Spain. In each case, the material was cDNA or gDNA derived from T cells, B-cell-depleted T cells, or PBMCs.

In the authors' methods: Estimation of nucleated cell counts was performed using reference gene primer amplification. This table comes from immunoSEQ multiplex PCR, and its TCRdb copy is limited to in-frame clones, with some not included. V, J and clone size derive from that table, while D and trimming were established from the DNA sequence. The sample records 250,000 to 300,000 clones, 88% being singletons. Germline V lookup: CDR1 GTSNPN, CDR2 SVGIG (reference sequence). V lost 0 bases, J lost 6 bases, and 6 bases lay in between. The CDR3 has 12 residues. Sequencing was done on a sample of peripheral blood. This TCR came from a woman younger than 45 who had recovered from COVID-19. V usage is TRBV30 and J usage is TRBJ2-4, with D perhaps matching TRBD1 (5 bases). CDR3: CAWSVGPNIQYF. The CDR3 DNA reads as TGTGCCTGGAGTGTGGGGCCAAACATTCAGTACTTC.